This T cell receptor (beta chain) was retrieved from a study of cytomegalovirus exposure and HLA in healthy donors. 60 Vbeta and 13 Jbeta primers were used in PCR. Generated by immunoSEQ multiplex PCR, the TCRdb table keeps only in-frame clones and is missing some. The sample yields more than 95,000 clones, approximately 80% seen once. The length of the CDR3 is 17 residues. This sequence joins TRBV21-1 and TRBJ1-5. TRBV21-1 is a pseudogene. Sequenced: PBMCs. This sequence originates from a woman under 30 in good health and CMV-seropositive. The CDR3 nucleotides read TGTGCCAGCAGCAAAGGTGCTGCGGGATTTAGCAATCAGCCCCAGCATTTT. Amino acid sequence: CASSKGAAGFSNQPQHF.